Below are 25 T cell receptor beta chains sequenced from a single sample in a study of blood T cell repertoires in COVID-19. Profiling relied on immunoSEQ multiplex PCR, and the TCRdb table lists in-frame clones only, not all of them. The repertoire holds some 300,000 clones, roughly 91% seen once, with under 3.5% in the top ten. The sample comprised PBMCs or T cells enriched from blood (not recorded which). Receptors originate from a woman in her forties or fifties who had been exposed to COVID-19.

This clone turned up a few times. CDR3: CASGLDRGPHYEQYF. Here the CDR3 DNA reads TGTGCCAGCGGATTGGACAGGGGGCCGCACTACGAGCAGTACTTC. J is TRBJ2-7 and V is TRBV11-2, with TRBD1 matching over 11 bases. The CDR3 loop spans 15 amino acids. V dropped 8 bases and J dropped 3; count of bases not matched to a gene: 9. Germline V gene data show CDR1 as SGHAT and CDR2 as FQNNGV.

V and J are TRBV29-1 and TRBJ1-2, with D uncertain. V was shortened by 7 bases and J by 3 bases, with 9 bases between the two germline ends. This CDR3 has 11 residues. Germline V gene sequence: CDR1 SQVTM, CDR2 ANQGSEA. DNA for the CDR3: TGCAGCGCCCCATTTGACTATGGCTACACCTTC. It yields the protein CSAPFDYGYTF.

The chain uses TRBV7-9 and TRBJ1-1, with 8 bases that match TRBD1. There are 16 residues in the CDR3. Germline CDR1 reads SEHNR; CDR2 reads FQNEAQ (reference sequence). V dropped 3 bases and J dropped 0; count of bases not matched to a gene: 6. CDR3 amino acids: CASSFGQGAMNTEAFF. The DNA for the CDR3 is TGTGCCAGCAGCTTCGGGCAGGGGGCGATGAACACTGAAGCTTTCTTT.

This chain links TRBV5-8 with TRBJ1-5; no definite D call. The germline V and J ends were trimmed by 4 bases and 0 bases, with 11 bases remaining between them. This CDR3 spans 15 amino acids. The germline CDR1 and CDR2 sequences are SGHTS and YDEGEE. The DNA for the CDR3 is TGTGCCAGCAGCCCCCCTAATTATAGCAATCAGCCCCAGCATTTT. It yields the protein CASSPPNYSNQPQHF.

The rearrangement links TRBV7-2 to TRBJ2-3, with TRBD1 as a possible D gene (6 bases). Trimming removed 2 bases at V and 7 bases at J, with 10 bases between. The CDR3 is made up of 13 amino acids. Germline V gene lookup returns CDR1 SGHTA and CDR2 FQGNSA. The CDR3 here is CASSLNREYTQYF. For the CDR3, the DNA is TGTGCCAGCAGCTTAAACAGGGAATATACGCAGTATTTT.

The chain joins TRBV5-1 to TRBJ1-3; D perhaps matches TRBD1 (6 bases). Deletions cut 7 bases from V and 4 bases from J, with 18 bases between. The CDR3 length is 15 residues. The germline gives CDR1 SGHRS, CDR2 YFSETQ. This CDR3 is CASSTGSSLGNTIYF. The CDR3 DNA follows: TGCGCCAGCTCCACAGGGTCGTCTCTGGGAAACACCATATATTTT.

This chain uses TRBV28 with TRBJ1-2; TRBD1 agrees at 7 bases. The germline gives CDR1 MDHEN, CDR2 SYDVKM. After removal of 9 bases from V and 4 bases from J, the junction contained 2 bases not matched to a gene. The CDR3 covers 11 residues. This CDR3 reads CASGQAYGYTF. CDR3 in DNA: TGTGCCAGTGGACAGGCCTATGGCTACACCTTC.

This clone was seen just once. The chain carries TRBV7-6 and TRBJ2-6, with a weak D call TRBD1 (6 bases). The germline V gene has CDR1 SGHVS and CDR2 FNYEAQ. The CDR3 is made up of 19 amino acids. Trimming pared 0 bases from V and 4 bases from J, leaving 19 bases between. The CDR3 is CASSLARVGTGTGANVLTF. CDR3 nucleotides: TGTGCCAGCAGCTTAGCGCGGGTAGGAACAGGGACCGGGGCCAACGTCCTGACTTTC.

V and J are TRBV7-9 and TRBJ1-6; D not certain. Germline CDR1 SEHNR, CDR2 FQNEAQ (reference sequence). With 5 bases removed from V and 7 bases from J, the gap between germline ends came to 18 bases. CDR3 size: 16 residues. CDR3 nucleotides: TGTGCCAGCAGCACTAGAGGGAGCGGGCCAAATTCACCCCTCCACTTT. Protein: CASSTRGSGPNSPLHF.

This chain joins TRBV14 and TRBJ1-2, with D unclear. There are 16 residues in the CDR3. Trimming removed 0 bases at V and 2 bases at J, with 13 bases between. Germline CDR1 is SGHDN and CDR2 is FVKESK. CDR3 amino acids: CASSQEIRGVNYGYTF. CDR3 DNA sequence: TGTGCCAGCAGCCAAGAGATACGCGGGGTGAACTATGGCTACACCTTC.

J is TRBJ1-1 and V is TRBV30; D call uncertain. This CDR3 has 13 amino acids. V gave up 3 bases and J gave up 7 bases, with 15 bases separating them. Germline CDR1 GTSNPN, CDR2 SVGIG (reference sequence). The CDR3: CAWRIPPAGEAFF. The CDR3 coding sequence is TGTGCCTGGAGGATCCCGCCGGCGGGTGAAGCTTTCTTT.

The gene calls are TRBV14 and TRBJ2-2; 8 bases align to TRBD1. The CDR3 length is 21 residues. The V gene's germline CDR1 is SGHDN and CDR2 FVKESK. J lost 0 bases, V lost 0 bases, and 15 bases had no gene match. The CDR3 is CASSQDGFRSGGPSNTGELFF. CDR3 bases: TGTGCCAGCAGCCAAGATGGTTTTCGGTCAGGGGGCCCGTCGAACACCGGGGAGCTGTTTTTT.

This clone has a single count. The chain is built from TRBV6-5 and TRBJ2-2; 9 bases match TRBD1. Germline loops: CDR1 MNHEY, CDR2 SVGAGI. V shed 7 bases, J shed 2 bases, and the junction held 5 bases outside the gene matches. The CDR3 sequence is 15 residues long. The CDR3 DNA reads TGTGCCAGCACGGACAGGGGACCAAACACCGGGGAGCTGTTTTTT. Translation gives CASTDRGPNTGELFF.

V is TRBV30 and J is TRBJ1-1; D uncertain. The CDR3 contains 10 residues. The V gene's germline CDR1 is GTSNPN and CDR2 SVGIG (reference sequence). The germline V and J ends were trimmed by 2 bases and 8 bases, with 6 bases remaining between them. CDR3 sequence reads: CAWSNREAFF. The CDR3 DNA sequence: TGTGCCTGGAGTAACAGAGAAGCTTTCTTT.

V usage is TRBV28 and J usage is TRBJ1-4; TRBD1 aligns across 7 bases. CDR1 and CDR2 from the germline V gene are MDHEN and SYDVKM. The CDR3 spans 17 residues. Trimming took 4 bases from V and 6 from J; bases not matched to a gene: 14. The DNA for the CDR3 is TGTGCCAGCAGTTCCTACCTAAGACAGGGCAAGGATGAAAAACTGTTTTTT. It yields the protein CASSSYLRQGKDEKLFF.

The chain uses TRBV5-8 and TRBJ2-7; D possibly corresponds to TRBD1 (5 bases). Germline V CDR1 and CDR2: SGHTS, YDEGEE. Deletions cut 6 bases from V and 3 bases from J, with 16 bases between. This CDR3 is built from 14 residues. In nucleotides, the CDR3 is TGTGCCAGCAACCTTGGGGCAGTGGTCTACGAGCAGTACTTC. Its translation: CASNLGAVVYEQYF.

The V gene is TRBV7-2, the J gene TRBJ2-7; D not resolved. Per the germline V gene, CDR1 is SGHTA and CDR2 is FQGNSA. Deletions cut 5 bases from V and 0 bases from J, with 11 bases between. CDR3 size: 14 residues. CDR3 DNA: TGTGCCAGCAGCCCTCCGGTAAGCTCCTACGAGCAGTACTTC. It codes for CASSPPVSSYEQYF.

The chain links TRBV11-3 to TRBJ2-1, with 7 bases aligning to TRBD1. V lost 0 bases, J lost 0 bases, and 8 bases stayed unmatched. The CDR3 extends over 18 amino acids. Germline CDR1 and CDR2: SGHNT and YENEEA. CDR3: CASSLDKGRGSSYNEQFF. DNA of the CDR3: TGTGCCAGCAGCTTAGATAAGGGCAGGGGGAGCTCCTACAATGAGCAGTTCTTC.

The chain recombines TRBV28 with TRBJ2-5; TRBD1 matches 8 bases. Trimming took 5 bases from V and 5 from J; bases not matched to a gene: 7. CDR3 size: 14 residues. The germline V gene has CDR1 MDHEN and CDR2 SYDVKM. CDR3 DNA: TGTGCCAGCAGTGGACAGGGTCAGTCGGAGACCCAGTACTTC. Translation: CASSGQGQSETQYF.

Regarding this clone: This specimen includes other DNA sequences encoding the same CDR3. The V and J genes are TRBV4-2 and TRBJ2-5, with 13 bases identical to TRBD2. CDR3 length equals 15 residues. Germline values: CDR1 LGHNA, CDR2 YNFKEQ. The ends lost 3 bases at V and 3 bases at J; junction bases unmatched: 1. Written as DNA, the CDR3 is TGTGCCAGCAGCCAGGGGACTAGCGGGAAAGAGACCCAGTACTTC. Amino acids: CASSQGTSGKETQYF.

The rearrangement uses TRBV3-1 (or the pseudogene TRBV3-2) and TRBJ1-3, with 7 bases matching TRBD1. The CDR3 totals 14 residues. Germline lookup yields CDR1 LGHDT and CDR2 YNNKEL (reference sequence). V dropped 4 bases and J dropped 4; count of bases not matched to a gene: 4. This CDR3 is CASSPTGAGNTIYF. The DNA of the CDR3 is TGTGCCAGCAGCCCAACAGGGGCAGGAAACACCATATATTTT.

The chain recombines TRBV28 with TRBJ2-7; 7 bases are shared with TRBD1. Germline V gene sequence: CDR1 MDHEN, CDR2 SYDVKM. The ends lost 6 bases at V and 1 base at J; junction bases unmatched: 3. The CDR3 has 13 residues. CDR3 coding DNA: TGTGCCAGCAGGACAGGGAGTTCCTACGAGCAGTACTTC. As protein: CASRTGSSYEQYF.

The chain has TRBV15 and TRBJ2-1; 10 bases fit TRBD1. The germline CDR1 and CDR2 sequences are LNHNV and YYDKDF (reference sequence). This CDR3 contains 17 residues. Unmatched junction bases numbered 14, after V lost 0 bases and J lost 12 bases. In DNA, the CDR3 is TGTGCCACCAGCAGAGACCTTCCGGGACAGGGGTTGTCGGGGCAGTTCTTC. This translates into CATSRDLPGQGLSGQFF.

This chain uses TRBV19 with TRBJ1-5, with 8 nucleotides matching TRBD1. Germline V gene sequence: CDR1 LNHDA, CDR2 SQIVND (reference sequence). J was trimmed by 0 bases and V by 6 bases; bases with no gene match: 4. The CDR3 runs 15 residues. The CDR3 region is CASRQGGNSNQPQHF. The CDR3 DNA reads TGTGCCAGTAGACAGGGGGGAAATAGCAATCAGCCCCAGCATTTT.

With regard to this clone: The identical CDR3 is also encoded by other nucleotide sequences in the sample. The V gene is TRBV19, the J gene TRBJ2-7; D is perhaps TRBD1 (5 bases). This CDR3 spans 13 amino acids. V dropped 4 bases and J dropped 4 bases, with 11 bases sitting between them. Germline CDR1 is LNHDA and CDR2 is SQIVND (reference sequence). CDR3 region: CASSRQGAYEQYF. The CDR3 DNA is TGTGCCAGTAGTAGGCAAGGGGCTTACGAGCAGTACTTC.